This T cell receptor (beta chain) originates from a study of T cell repertoires in cytomegalovirus infection (dated by TCRdb to the late 2010s). The study in broad terms: Recently identified HLA-C-restricted CMV epitopes, whose presentation resists viral immunomodulation, were targeted by peptide stimulations together with well-studied HLA-B-restricted epitopes. Donor HLA type was relevant to the analysis, as public TCR beta signatures indicated carriage of CMV infection together with the matching HLA type.

What the authors observed across the whole study: The ex vivo response was dominated by HLA-C-restricted CMV-specific TCR beta clonotypes, and the single most frequent clonotype in two of eight donors was supplied by these HLA-C-restricted clonotypes. Carriers of CMV infection plus the relevant HLA type were discriminated by the cumulative frequency of public TCR beta family members in the study cohort and in an independent approximately 350-donor cohort.

What the treatment or condition label conveys for this sample: in vitro stimulation with specific CMV peptide epitopes to enrich CMV-specific T cells. The CDR3, from cysteine to phenylalanine, totals 10 residues. Of the read, only the CDR3 DNA is kept; its 30 bases are in frame from base 1. Deletion took 10 bases off V and 5 bases off J, with a span of 8 bases between the germline ends. Based on the germline V gene (reference sequence), the CDR1 and CDR2 sequences are LNHDA and SQIVND. Sequencing took place on an Illumina HiSeq 1500. TCRdb reprocessed the public reads (quality trimming at Q25 with fastp, clone calling with MiXCR) and kept in-frame beta chains. All rows with the same CDR3 protein become a single entry with the most common DNA and genes. The sample table shows more than 95,000 distinct CDR3 sequences, and over 30% are seen once. Clones ranked in the top ten supply about 53% of the sample.

This clonotype was picked up a small number of times. Its antigen is not yet known. Base qualities are missing; no much larger clone stands one base away. The sequence derives from a human donor in good health (CMV status not recorded). Some clones in this sample may be carry-over from other donors' samples. The sample was CD8+ T cells from cultured PBMCs, taken from culture after CMV antigen stimulation. This sequence uses TRBV19 and TRBJ1-1, with the D segment identity uncertain. The CDR3 reads as follows: CAIGGTEAFF. The base sequence is TGTGCCATAGGTGGGACTGAAGCTTTCTTT. Reference TRBV19 and TRBJ1-1 proteins supply the regions before and after the CDR3; the full variable domain is: DGGITQSPKYLFRKEGQNVTLSCEQNLNHDAMYWYRQDPGQGLRLIYYSQIVNDFQKGDIAEGYSVSREKKESFPLTVTSAQKNPTAFYLCAIGGTEAFFGQGTRLTVV.